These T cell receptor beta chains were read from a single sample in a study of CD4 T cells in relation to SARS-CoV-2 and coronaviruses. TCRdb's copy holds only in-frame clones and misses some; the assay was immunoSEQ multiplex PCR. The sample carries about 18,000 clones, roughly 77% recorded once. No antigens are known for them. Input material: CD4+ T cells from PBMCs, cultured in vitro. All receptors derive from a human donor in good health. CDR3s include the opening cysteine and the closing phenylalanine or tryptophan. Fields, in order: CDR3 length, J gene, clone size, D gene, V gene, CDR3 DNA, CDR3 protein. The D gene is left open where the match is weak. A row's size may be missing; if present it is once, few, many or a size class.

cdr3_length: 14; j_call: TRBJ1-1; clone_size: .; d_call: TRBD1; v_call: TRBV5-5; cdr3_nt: TGTGCCAGCAGCTTGGAAGGGGGCCCAACTGAAGCTTTCTTT; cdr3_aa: CASSLEGGPTEAFF
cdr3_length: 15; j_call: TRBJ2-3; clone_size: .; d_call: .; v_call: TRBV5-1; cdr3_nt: TGCGCCAGCAGCACCGGGAGGGGACAGACAGATACGCAGTATTTT; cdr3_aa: CASSTGRGQTDTQYF
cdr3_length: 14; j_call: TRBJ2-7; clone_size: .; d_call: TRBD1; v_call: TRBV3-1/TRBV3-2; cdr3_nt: TGTGCCAGCAACGGAGGCCGGGACAGCTACGAGCAGTACTTC; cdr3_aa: CASNGGRDSYEQYF
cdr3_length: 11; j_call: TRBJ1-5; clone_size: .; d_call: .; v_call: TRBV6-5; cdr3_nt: TGTGCCAGCAAGGCCGAGCAGCCCCAGCATTTT; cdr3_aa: CASKAEQPQHF
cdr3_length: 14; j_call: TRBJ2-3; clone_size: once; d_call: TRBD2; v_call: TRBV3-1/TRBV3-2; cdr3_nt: TGTGCCAGCAGCCCTCGGGGGGGGGCAGATACGCAGTATTTT; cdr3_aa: CASSPRGGADTQYF
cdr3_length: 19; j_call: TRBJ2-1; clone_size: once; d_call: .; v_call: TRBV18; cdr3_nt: TGTGCCAGCTCACCATTTTCGGTATTTAGGGGGAGCTCCTACAATGAGCAGTTCTTC; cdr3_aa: CASSPFSVFRGSSYNEQFF
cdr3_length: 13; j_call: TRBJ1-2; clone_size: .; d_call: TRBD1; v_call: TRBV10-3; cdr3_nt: TGTGCCATCAGTGGAGGGGGCCTCTATGGCTACACCTTC; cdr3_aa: CAISGGGLYGYTF
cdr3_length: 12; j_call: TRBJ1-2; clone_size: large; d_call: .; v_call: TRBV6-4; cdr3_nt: TGTGCCAGCAGTGGGTACGGGTATGGCTACACCTTC; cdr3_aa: CASSGYGYGYTF
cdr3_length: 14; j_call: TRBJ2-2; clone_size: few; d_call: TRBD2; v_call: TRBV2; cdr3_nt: TGTGCCAGCAGGGACAGCGGGAGGGCCGAGGAGCTGTTTTTT; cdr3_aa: CASRDSGRAEELFF
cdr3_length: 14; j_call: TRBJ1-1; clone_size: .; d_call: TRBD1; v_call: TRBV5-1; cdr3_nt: TGCGCCAGCAGCCAAGACAGGGTGGGCACTGAAGCTTTCTTT; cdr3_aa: CASSQDRVGTEAFF
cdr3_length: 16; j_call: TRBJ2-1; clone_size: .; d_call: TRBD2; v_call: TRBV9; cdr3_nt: TGTGCCAGCAGCGTCCGGAGCGGGGGCTCCTACAATGAGCAGTTCTTC; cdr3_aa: CASSVRSGGSYNEQFF
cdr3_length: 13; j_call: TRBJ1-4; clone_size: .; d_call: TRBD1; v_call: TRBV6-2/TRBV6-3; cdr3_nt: TGTGCCAGCAGTTACAACAGGGGGGAGAAACTGTTTTTT; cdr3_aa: CASSYNRGEKLFF
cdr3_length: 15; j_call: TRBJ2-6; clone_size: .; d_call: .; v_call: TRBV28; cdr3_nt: TGTGCCACAGGGGGGCCAGCCTCTGGGGCCAACGTCCTGACTTTC; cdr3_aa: CATGGPASGANVLTF
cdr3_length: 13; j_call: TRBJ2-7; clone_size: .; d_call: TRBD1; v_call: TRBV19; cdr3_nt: TGTGCCAGTAGTGGGGACAGGGGGACCGAGCAGTACTTC; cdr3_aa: CASSGDRGTEQYF
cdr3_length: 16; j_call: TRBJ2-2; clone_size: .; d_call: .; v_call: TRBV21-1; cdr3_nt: TGTGCCACTCCACAGGGGGAACATCGAGGCACCGGGGAGCTGTTTTTT; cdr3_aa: CATPQGEHRGTGELFF
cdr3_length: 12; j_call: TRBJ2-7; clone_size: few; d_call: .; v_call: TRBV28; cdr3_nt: TGTGCCAGCAAGGTGAACAACTACGAGCAGTACTTC; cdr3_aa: CASKVNNYEQYF
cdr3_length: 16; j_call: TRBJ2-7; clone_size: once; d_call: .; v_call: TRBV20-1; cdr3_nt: TGCAGTGCTAGTACTGTTGTGGACGCACAATCCTACGAGCAGTACTTC; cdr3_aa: CSASTVVDAQSYEQYF